This T cell receptor beta chain was retrieved from a study of T cell changes during pregnancy in multiple sclerosis. This CDR3 spans 17 amino acids. The V gene's germline CDR1 is MGHRA and CDR2 YSYEKL. Trimming took 0 bases from V and 0 from J; bases not matched to a gene: 3. Only in-frame clones appear in the TCRdb table, and some are missing; sequencing was by immunoSEQ multiplex PCR. Here the sample spans over 55,000 clones, around 90% being singletons. The material was peripheral blood, obtained after pregnancy. The chain employs TRBV4-1 and TRBJ1-1; TRBD1 agrees at 11 bases. The TCR comes from a female donor in good health, enrolled as a control in a pregnancy study. CDR3 residues: CASSQEPGQGVNTEAFF. The CDR3 bases are TGCGCCAGCAGCCAAGAGCCGGGACAGGGGGTGAACACTGAAGCTTTCTTT.